A selection of T cell receptor beta chains follows, all from one sample in a study of blood T cell repertoires in COVID-19. Repertoires were generated with immunoSEQ multiplex PCR, while TCRdb's copy carries only in-frame clones and drops some. The sample contains 45,000 to 70,000 clones, more than 75% of which appear only once. The specimen was peripheral blood. The receptor source for this set is a woman aged 55-69 years with acute or convalescent COVID-19. Both conserved end residues are part of each CDR3. Each record gives: J gene, V gene, D gene, clone size, CDR3 DNA, CDR3 protein. The D gene is left open where the match is weak. Expanded clones are given a class, and other clones once, few, many or no size at all.

TRBJ2-2 | TRBV24-1 | - | - | TGTGCCACCAGTGACCCCAGGGGTCCCACCGGGGAGCTGTTTTTT | CATSDPRGPTGELFF
TRBJ2-1 | TRBV2 | - | - | TGTGCCAGCAGGATCCCCAAGACCGGGGCGGGGAATGAGCAGTTCTTC | CASRIPKTGAGNEQFF
TRBJ1-5 | TRBV19 | - | - | TGTGCCAGCCAACAGGGCCATAGCAATCAGCCCCAGCATTTT | CASQQGHSNQPQHF
TRBJ2-2 | TRBV3-1/TRBV3-2 | - | - | TGTGCCAGCGGGTGGAGAGGCTATAACACCGGGGAGCTGTTTTTT | CASGWRGYNTGELFF
TRBJ1-2 | TRBV6-2/TRBV6-3 | - | - | TGTGCCAGCAGTACCATGACAGAAAACTATGGCTACACCTTC | CASSTMTENYGYTF
TRBJ2-3 | TRBV20-1 | TRBD2 | - | TGCAGTGCTAGTAACCCTAGCGGGGGGACAGATACGCAGTATTTT | CSASNPSGGTDTQYF
TRBJ1-6 | TRBV2 | - | - | TGTGCCAGCAGTGAAACCCAGTATAATTCACCCCTCCACTTT | CASSETQYNSPLHF
TRBJ1-6 | TRBV18 | - | - | TGTGCCAGCTCCCTAAGTGGGGCAAGTCAGCGGGATTCACCCCTCCACTTT | CASSLSGASQRDSPLHF
TRBJ1-5 | TRBV27 | - | - | TGTGCCAGCAGACTTACGACGGGTGTGGGCAATCAGCCCCAGCATTTT | CASRLTTGVGNQPQHF
TRBJ1-1 | TRBV2 | - | few | TGTGCCAGCACCCGAGTGGGGGGGAACACTGAAGCTTTCTTT | CASTRVGGNTEAFF
TRBJ1-6 | TRBV4-1 | TRBD1 | - | TGCGCCAGCACCCAAGTGGGACAGGGTCGATCACCCCTCCACTTT | CASTQVGQGRSPLHF
TRBJ2-1 | TRBV7-3 | - | - | TGTGCCAGCAGCCCCCAGGGTGGTATAAAGAGCTCCTACAATGAGCAGTTCTTC | CASSPQGGIKSSYNEQFF
TRBJ2-7 | TRBV7-2 | TRBD1 | - | TGTGCCAGCAGCTTAGAGACCGGGACAGGGTCGGAGGAGCAGTACTTC | CASSLETGTGSEEQYF
TRBJ1-6 | TRBV10-1 | - | - | TGCGCCAGCAGCCTAAATTCACCCCTCCACTTT | CASSLNSPLHF
TRBJ2-2 | TRBV3-1/TRBV3-2 | - | few | TGTGCCAGCAGCCTTAACAGGGCCGGGGAGCTGTTTTTT | CASSLNRAGELFF
TRBJ2-3 | TRBV5-5 | TRBD2 | - | TGTGCCAGCAGGGGACCGGGACTAGCGGGGGACACAGATACGCAGTATTTT | CASRGPGLAGDTDTQYF
TRBJ2-3 | TRBV11-1 | TRBD2 | once | TGTGCCAGCAGCCGGGGGGGCCCCCTAGGGGATACGCAGTATTTT | CASSRGGPLGDTQYF
TRBJ1-4 | TRBV3-1/TRBV3-2 | - | - | TGTGCCAGCAGCCAAGTCGTGTCTAATGAAAAACTGTTTTTT | CASSQVVSNEKLFF
TRBJ1-2 | TRBV7-9 | - | - | TGTGCCAGCAGCTTCGATAAGCTGGGCTACACCTTC | CASSFDKLGYTF
TRBJ1-1 | TRBV18 | TRBD1 | - | TGTGCCAGCTCACCGGACAGGGAAAGCACTGAAGCTTTCTTT | CASSPDRESTEAFF
TRBJ1-1 | TRBV6-2/TRBV6-3 | - | - | TGTGCCAGCAGTTCGGACAGCTTCTCCGTCTGGGGCACTGAAGCTTTCTTT | CASSSDSFSVWGTEAFF
TRBJ2-7 | TRBV7-6 | - | - | TGTGCCAGCAGCTTAGGGAGTGACGAGCAGTACTTC | CASSLGSDEQYF
TRBJ1-4 | TRBV2 | - | - | TGTGCCAGCAGTGGCTTTGGGGCCCGTAATGAAAAACTGTTTTTT | CASSGFGARNEKLFF
TRBJ1-2 | TRBV6-1 | TRBD1 | - | TGTGCCAGCAGTGATTGGCAGGGGGCTAACTATGGCTACACCTTC | CASSDWQGANYGYTF
TRBJ2-1 | TRBV24-1 | TRBD1 | - | TGTGCCACCAGTACCCCAGGACAGGGCGGGGAGCAGTTCTTC | CATSTPGQGGEQFF
TRBJ2-7 | TRBV11-3 | TRBD1 | - | TGTGCCAGCAGCTTAGATGGGACAGCTAATCCAGAGCAGTACTTC | CASSLDGTANPEQYF
TRBJ1-1 | TRBV1 | - | - | TGCACCAGCAGCCCGGACAGACCCAACACTGAAGCTTTCTTT | CTSSPDRPNTEAFF
TRBJ1-3 | TRBV25-1 | - | - | TGTGCCAGCAGCATAAGGGGGGGGTTCTTTGGAAACACCATATATTTT | CASSIRGGFFGNTIYF
TRBJ2-3 | TRBV27 | TRBD2 | - | TGTGCCAGCAGTTTACTCGGGACTAGCAGTTCAGATACGCAGTATTTT | CASSLLGTSSSDTQYF
TRBJ1-2 | TRBV7-6 | TRBD1 | - | TGTGCCAGCAGCTCAACAGGGGGGGATGGCTACACCTTC | CASSSTGGDGYTF
TRBJ1-2 | TRBV29-1 | - | - | TGCAGCGTTGAAACGACAGGTAGTGGCTACACCTTC | CSVETTGSGYTF
TRBJ2-1 | TRBV2 | TRBD2 | - | TGTGCCAGCAGTGCAGGACTAGCGGGGGGGACACTCGGCTCCTACAATGAGCAGTTCTTC | CASSAGLAGGTLGSYNEQFF
TRBJ1-5 | TRBV6-7 | - | - | TGTGCCACCACCGGGGTAGGGAGCAATCAGCCCCAGCATTTT | CATTGVGSNQPQHF
TRBJ2-3 | TRBV10-3 | TRBD2 | few | TGTGCCATCAGTGAAACGGGTCTAGCGGGGGGTAGCACAGATACGCAGTATTTT | CAISETGLAGGSTDTQYF
TRBJ1-2 | TRBV2 | TRBD1 | - | TGTGCCAGCACCCCGGGACAGGGGGCCCCGGACTATGGCTACACCTTC | CASTPGQGAPDYGYTF
TRBJ2-3 | TRBV4-3 | TRBD2 | - | TGCGCCAGCAGCCAACTCGGGGGGGGCACAGATACGCAGTATTTT | CASSQLGGGTDTQYF
TRBJ2-3 | TRBV3-1/TRBV3-2 | - | - | TGTGCCAGCAGCCAAGATCGCCTAGCAGATACGCAGTATTTT | CASSQDRLADTQYF
TRBJ1-2 | TRBV19 | TRBD1 | - | TGTGCCAGTAAGATTCTGTTGGACAGGGGAAGTAGGTATGGCTACACCTTC | CASKILLDRGSRYGYTF
TRBJ2-1 | TRBV2 | - | - | TGTGCCAGCAGTGTGGACAGCCAAGACTACAATGAGCAGTTCTTC | CASSVDSQDYNEQFF
TRBJ1-1 | TRBV3-1/TRBV3-2 | - | few | TGTGCCAGCAGCAATCAGGGCCCAGCTTTCTTT | CASSNQGPAFF
TRBJ1-5 | TRBV5-8 | - | - | TGTGCCAGCAGCTTGGACCGGCAGCCCCAGCATTTT | CASSLDRQPQHF
TRBJ2-1 | TRBV4-1 | - | - | TGCGCCAGCAGCCAAGATCAAGGGGATGAGCAGTTCTTC | CASSQDQGDEQFF
TRBJ2-4 | TRBV7-6 | - | - | TGTGCCAGCAGCTCCGGGAACATTCAGTACTTC | CASSSGNIQYF
TRBJ1-6 | TRBV9 | - | few | TGTGCCAGCAGCGGACAGACAGGATTGGGGTCACCCCTCCACTTT | CASSGQTGLGSPLHF
TRBJ1-1 | TRBV2 | TRBD1 | - | TGTGCCAGCAGTCGGACAGGGAACACTGAAGCTTTCTTT | CASSRTGNTEAFF
TRBJ1-3 | TRBV5-6 | - | once | TGTGCCAGCAACTTATTCCAACGGGAAACTGGGGCTGGAAACACCATATATTTT | CASNLFQRETGAGNTIYF